The clone carrying this TCR beta chain was observed at least ten times. Its antigen is not known. This sample is part of a study of shared clonotypes between healthy human individuals. Study-level results: The rarefaction results pointed to incomplete sorted-subset sequencing despite large depth.

The assay was immunoSEQ multiplex PCR, and TCRdb's table has in-frame clones only and misses some. The sample includes nearly 1,000,000 clones, approximately 76% of them seen just once. This receptor was obtained from a man in his late teens or twenties in good health. What was sequenced was memory CD4+ T cells sorted from blood. The subset: CD45RA-negative fraction.

In DNA, the CDR3 is TGTGCCATCAGTGCCAGCGGGGAGCTGTTTTTT. Translation gives CAISASGELFF. This chain joins TRBV10-3 and TRBJ2-2; D call uncertain. The CDR3 length is 11 residues. V lost 4 bases and J lost 7, with 4 bases in between. Germline CDR1 reads ENHRY; CDR2 reads SYGVKD.